Listed here are 23 T cell receptor beta chains from one sample, sequenced in a study of PD-1 blockade in classical Hodgkin lymphoma. Relapse was seen in all patients after autologous stem cell transplantation, and brentuximab vedotin exposure was variable. TCRdb's table, derived via immunoSEQ multiplex PCR, lists solely in-frame clones and lacks some. The repertoire holds nearly 100,000 clones, approximately 80% seen once, with 9% to 15% in the top ten. This specimen was peripheral blood mononuclear cells (PBMCs), taken at baseline. These TCRs come from a human donor with classical Hodgkin lymphoma.

This sequence joins TRBV2 and TRBJ2-7; D might be TRBD1 (6 bases). The V end lost 7 bases, the J end lost 5 bases, and 12 bases lay between the germline ends. The germline gives CDR1 SNHLY, CDR2 FYNNEI. The CDR3 length is 12 residues. Written as DNA, the CDR3 is TGTGCCAGCATTGATGACAGGAACGAGCAGTACTTC. It specifies CASIDDRNEQYF. Full variable domain (rest looked up from reference TRBV2 and TRBJ2-7): EPEVTQTPSHQVTQMGQEVILRCVPISNHLYFYWYRQILGQKVEFLVSFYNNEISEKSEIFDDQFSVERPDGSNFTLKIRSTKLEDSAMYFCASIDDRNEQYFGPGTRLTVT.

The rearrangement links TRBV5-1 to TRBJ2-2; 8 nucleotides agree with TRBD1. Germline values: CDR1 SGHRS, CDR2 YFSETQ. The CDR3 runs to 15 residues. V shed 4 bases and J 1 base; nucleotides not matched to a gene: 3. The CDR3 region is CASSTGQGNTGELFF. For the CDR3, the DNA is TGCGCCAGCAGCACCGGACAGGGGAACACCGGGGAGCTGTTTTTT. Supplemented by reference TRBV5-1 and TRBJ2-2, the full variable domain reads KAGVTQTPRYLIKTRGQQVTLSCSPISGHRSVSWYQQTPGQGLQFLFEYFSETQRNKGNFPGRFSGRQFSNSRSEMNVSTLELGDSALYLCASSTGQGNTGELFFGEGSRLTVL.

This rearrangement joins TRBV15 to TRBJ1-1; tentative D call: TRBD1 (6 bases). This CDR3 region has 13 residues. Per germline, CDR1 LNHNV and CDR2 YYDKDF (reference sequence). Trimming removed 5 bases at V and 7 bases at J, with 14 bases between. CDR3: CATSPRRGSEAFF. CDR3 DNA sequence: TGTGCCACCAGCCCTAGAAGGGGGAGTGAAGCTTTCTTT. Complete variable domain (other parts from reference TRBV15 and TRBJ1-1): DAMVIQNPRYQVTQFGKPVTLSCSQTLNHNVMYWYQQKSSQAPKLLFHYYDKDFNNEADTPDNFQSRRPNTSFCFLDIRSPGLGDTAMYLCATSPRRGSEAFFGQGTRLTVV.

The chain has TRBV19 and TRBJ1-3; D not resolved. CDR3 length: 15 amino acids. Trimming took off 6 bases at V and 0 bases at J, with 12 bases between the two ends. Germline values: CDR1 LNHDA, CDR2 SQIVND (reference sequence). Written as DNA, the CDR3 is TGTGCCAGTAGCCCAAAAATGTTCTCTGGAAACACCATATATTTT. It codes for CASSPKMFSGNTIYF. The full variable domain, with the rest looked up from reference TRBV19 and TRBJ1-3, is DGGITQSPKYLFRKEGQNVTLSCEQNLNHDAMYWYRQDPGQGLRLIYYSQIVNDFQKGDIAEGYSVSREKKESFPLTVTSAQKNPTAFYLCASSPKMFSGNTIYFGEGSWLTVV.

This chain connects TRBV6-1 to TRBJ2-7; D may be TRBD1 (5 bases). This CDR3 has 15 residues. With 3 bases removed from V and 0 bases from J, the gap between germline ends came to 12 bases. Germline CDR1 reads MNHNS; CDR2 reads SASEGT. The CDR3 is CASSEPRDPSYEQYF. CDR3 coding DNA: TGTGCCAGCAGTGAGCCCAGGGATCCCTCCTACGAGCAGTACTTC.

This chain links TRBV11-3 with TRBJ2-3; unclear D gene. V lost 5 bases and J lost 4, with 7 bases in between. Per the germline V gene, CDR1 is SGHNT and CDR2 is YENEEA. The CDR3 has 12 amino acids. Written as DNA, the CDR3 is TGTGCCAGCAGCCTTGCCCCAGATACGCAGTATTTT. Its protein is CASSLAPDTQYF.

In this sample, this clone turned up a few times. CDR3 nucleotides: TGCGCCAGCAGGTCCGGGCCAAGCTCCTACGAGCAGTACTTC. This codes for CASRSGPSSYEQYF. The chain joins TRBV5-1 to TRBJ2-7; D not certain. The CDR3 loop spans 14 amino acids. The V gene lost 5 bases and the J gene lost 0 bases, with 12 bases spanning the gap. Germline assignment: CDR1 SGHRS and CDR2 YFSETQ.

This chain uses TRBV27 with TRBJ2-7; perhaps TRBD1 as D (6 bases). V was trimmed by 3 bases and J by 6 bases, leaving 9 bases between them. This CDR3 spans 12 amino acids. Germline loops: CDR1 MNHEY, CDR2 SMNVEV (reference sequence). The CDR3 reads CASSFPRGEQYF. DNA of the CDR3: TGTGCCAGCAGTTTTCCCAGGGGCGAGCAGTACTTC.

The rearrangement joins TRBV5-4 to TRBJ2-2; weak D call: TRBD1 (6 bases). This CDR3 is built from 15 residues. The V end was cut by 4 bases, the J end by 6 bases, with 16 bases between. Germline V lookup: CDR1 SGHNT, CDR2 YYREEE (reference sequence). This CDR3 is CASSPTRTAAGELFF. DNA for the CDR3: TGTGCCAGCAGCCCGACCAGGACAGCGGCCGGGGAGCTGTTTTTT.

This CDR3 is CASSQQGLALWNEQFF. CDR3 DNA sequence: TGTGCCAGCAGCCAACAGGGACTAGCTCTTTGGAATGAGCAGTTCTTC. This chain joins TRBV14 and TRBJ2-1; TRBD2 aligns across 9 bases. CDR1 and CDR2 (germline): SGHDN, FVKESK. V was clipped by 2 bases and J by 7 bases; unmatched bases: 9. This CDR3 has 16 amino acids. Combining the CDR3 with reference TRBV14 and TRBJ2-1 gives the whole variable domain EAGVTQFPSHSVIEKGQTVTLRCDPISGHDNLYWYRRVMGKEIKFLLHFVKESKQDESGMPNNRFLAERTGGTYSTLKVQPAELEDSGVYFCASSQQGLALWNEQFFGPGTRLTVL.

The rearrangement joins TRBV5-1 to TRBJ2-5; 11 nucleotides align to TRBD2. The CDR3 consists of 15 residues. The germline V gene encodes CDR1 SGHRS and CDR2 YFSETQ. V shed 4 bases and J 5 bases; nucleotides not matched to a gene: 7. CDR3: CASSALAGVWETQYF. CDR3 nucleotides: TGCGCCAGCAGCGCACTAGCGGGAGTCTGGGAGACCCAGTACTTC.

The chain uses TRBV7-9 and TRBJ1-1, with D maybe TRBD1 (5 bases). Trimming left V 2 bases short and J 0 bases short, with 10 bases between. The CDR3 is 15 amino acids. Germline CDR1 reads SEHNR; CDR2 reads FQNEAQ (reference sequence). The CDR3 DNA follows: TGTGCCAGCAGCTTATTGTCAGGGTTGAACACTGAAGCTTTCTTT. Translated: CASSLLSGLNTEAFF.

J is TRBJ2-7 and V is TRBV4-1; D could derive from TRBD1 or TRBD2 (7 bases each). Germline lookup yields CDR1 MGHRA and CDR2 YSYEKL. Trimming removed 3 bases from V and 3 bases from J, with 24 bases in between. There are 18 residues in the CDR3. The CDR3 protein is CASSHPQGGGTSIYEQYF. Written as DNA, the CDR3 is TGCGCCAGCAGCCACCCCCAGGGGGGGGGTACGAGTATCTACGAGCAGTACTTC.

A word on this clone: The sample holds other DNA sequences that translate to the same CDR3. The chain combines TRBV2 with TRBJ1-2, with D tentatively TRBD1 (6 bases). Trimming took 7 bases from V and 2 from J, leaving 14 bases between them. Germline-derived CDR1 and CDR2 are SNHLY and FYNNEI. This CDR3 comprises 14 residues. CDR3 DNA: TGTGCCAGCAAGTCGAACAGGGAGAACTATGGCTACACCTTC. Residues: CASKSNRENYGYTF.

The chain couples TRBV11-2 to TRBJ2-1; no reliable D call. The germline gives CDR1 SGHAT, CDR2 FQNNGV. The CDR3 is 11 residues long. The V gene lost 5 bases and the J gene lost 4 bases, with 3 bases spanning the gap. The DNA of the CDR3 is TGTGCCAGCAGCGGGTACAATGAGCAGTTCTTC. It translates to CASSGYNEQFF.

This chain links TRBV5-4 with TRBJ2-1; 7 nucleotides agree with TRBD2. Germline V lookup: CDR1 SGHNT, CDR2 YYREEE (reference sequence). There are 15 residues in the CDR3. Trimming removed 4 bases from V and 10 bases from J; junction bases left unmatched: 14. The CDR3 DNA reads as TGTGCCAGCAGCCCCACCCCCCTAGCGGCAGGGGAGCAGTTCTTC. Translating it yields CASSPTPLAAGEQFF.

The gene calls are TRBV7-2 and TRBJ2-4, with unresolved D. The V and J ends lost 5 bases and 4 bases respectively, with 9 bases between them. The CDR3 length is 13 residues. Per the germline V gene, CDR1 is SGHTA and CDR2 is FQGNSA. CDR3 nucleotide sequence: TGTGCCAGCAGCCCTGAGGTTAAAAACATTCAGTACTTC. Translating it yields CASSPEVKNIQYF.

The rearrangement uses TRBV19 and TRBJ2-2, with D perhaps TRBD2 (6 bases). The CDR3 sequence is 17 residues long. Germline V gives CDR1 LNHDA, CDR2 SQIVND (reference sequence). V lost 7 bases to trimming and J lost 1 base, with 19 bases between them. CDR3 nucleotide sequence: TGTGCCAGTACTTGGGACGGATGGAGGGGGAACACCGGGGAGCTGTTTTTT. Its protein product is CASTWDGWRGNTGELFF.

As for this clone: Other nucleotide sequences from this sample produce the same CDR3. The chain employs TRBV19 and TRBJ2-5; D not resolved. The CDR3 covers 11 residues. V was shortened by 3 bases and J by 4 bases, with 3 bases between the two germline ends. Germline values: CDR1 LNHDA, CDR2 SQIVND (reference sequence). DNA of the CDR3: TGTGCCAGTAGTATGGGAGAGACCCAGTACTTC. Its protein product is CASSMGETQYF.

The chain joins TRBV7-9 to TRBJ2-7; 11 bases match TRBD2. CDR1 is SEHNR and CDR2 is FQNEAQ in the germline V gene (reference sequence). The CDR3 has 17 amino acids. V was pared by 5 bases and J by 3 bases, with 12 bases of the junction left unmatched. CDR3 DNA: TGTGCCAGCAGCGCTGGGACTAGCGGTAACCCTGACTACGAGCAGTACTTC. Protein sequence: CASSAGTSGNPDYEQYF.

V usage is TRBV7-3 and J usage is TRBJ1-3; tentative D call: TRBD1 (5 bases). With 5 bases removed from V and 0 bases from J, the gap between germline ends came to 14 bases. CDR1 is SGHTA, CDR2 FQGTGA, per germline. There are 16 residues in the CDR3. CDR3 protein: CASSPGGANSGNTIYF. As DNA, the CDR3 is TGTGCCAGCAGCCCTGGCGGGGCCAACTCTGGAAACACCATATATTTT.

The chain carries TRBV7-9 and TRBJ2-3; D is ambiguous. Trimming stripped 5 bases from V and 5 bases from J, with 5 bases between. The length of the CDR3 is 11 residues. Germline CDR1 SEHNR, CDR2 FQNEAQ (reference sequence). Written as DNA, the CDR3 is TGTGCCAGCAGCCCCCAAGATACGCAGTATTTT. This translates into CASSPQDTQYF.

The chain employs TRBV7-2 and TRBJ2-1; 8 bases agree with TRBD2. J was trimmed by 1 base and V by 1 base; bases with no gene match: 9. Germline V gene sequence: CDR1 SGHTA, CDR2 FQGNSA. The CDR3 runs to 18 residues. CDR3 region: CASSLEVWGTSSYNEQFF. As DNA, the CDR3 is TGTGCCAGCAGCTTAGAAGTATGGGGGACTAGTTCCTACAATGAGCAGTTCTTC.